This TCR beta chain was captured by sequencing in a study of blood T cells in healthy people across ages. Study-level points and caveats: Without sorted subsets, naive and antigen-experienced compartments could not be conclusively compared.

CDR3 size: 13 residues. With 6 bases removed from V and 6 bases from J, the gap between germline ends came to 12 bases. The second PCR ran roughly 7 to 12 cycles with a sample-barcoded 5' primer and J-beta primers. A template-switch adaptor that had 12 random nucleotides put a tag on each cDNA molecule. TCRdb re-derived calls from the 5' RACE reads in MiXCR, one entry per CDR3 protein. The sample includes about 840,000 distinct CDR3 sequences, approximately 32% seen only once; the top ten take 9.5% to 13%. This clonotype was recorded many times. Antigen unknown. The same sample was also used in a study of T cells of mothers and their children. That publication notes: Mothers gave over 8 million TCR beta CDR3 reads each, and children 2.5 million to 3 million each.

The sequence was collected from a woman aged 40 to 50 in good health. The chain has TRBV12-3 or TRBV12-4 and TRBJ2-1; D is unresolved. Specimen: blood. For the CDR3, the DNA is TGTGCCAGCAGACCCCCAAGTGGCAATGAGCAGTTCTTC. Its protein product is CASRPPSGNEQFF.